The rows below give T cell receptor beta chains drawn from one sample of a study of OX40 agonist ivuxolimab in advanced cancers. Only in-frame clones appear in the TCRdb table, and some are missing; sequencing was by immunoSEQ multiplex PCR. Of roughly 29,000 clones in the sample, around nine tenths are singletons; the top ten hold about 21%. Here the sequenced sample was CD4+ or CD8+ T cells sorted from blood, taken in a trial of the OX40 agonist ivuxolimab. Receptors originate from an adult with an advanced solid tumor such as melanoma, head and neck, liver or kidney cancer. The conserved cysteine and the conserved F or W are not part of the CDR3 here. The order of the fields is V gene, CDR3 protein.

TRBV4-1,ASSLNRGSVEQY
TRBV7-3,ASSSLAGEETQY
TRBV15,ATRSPGQGSYEQY
TRBV5-6,ASSLGPGNQPQH
TRBV30,AWSVLFPPGQNTDTQY
TRBV5-8,ASSFNYEQY
TRBV9,ASSVLGLAGDETQY
TRBV14,ASSQIGQGLWNEQF
TRBV4-1,ASSQVGGEEGYT
TRBV5-1,ASSLGGWGNEKLF
TRBV4-1,ASSLRDTSDEKLF
TRBV6-4,ASSYLGVDGYT
TRBV5-6,ASSLGGQGSTEAF
TRBV5-1,ASSLDLGTEAF
TRBV4-1,ASSLTGTSSYEQY
TRBV6-6,ASSPLAYEQY
TRBV28,ASSLMVGTSFSSSYEQY
TRBV29-1,SVDKGVEAF
TRBV5-1,ASRGKGPEAF
TRBV27,ASSLRLAGEKETQY
TRBV11-3,ASSLVPGNTEAF
TRBV28,ASTPPGHGYEQY
TRBV28,ASSDPDNQPQH
TRBV27,ASSSGTGIYGYT
TRBV30,AWRGGVEQF
TRBV6-5,ASSYLVGGPRETQY
TRBV7-7,ASSRTLAGAEQF
TRBV2,ASSHREYTQY
TRBV11-3,ASSTSSAELF
TRBV6-5,ASSPGQGASEQY
TRBV18,ASEEGGNTIY
TRBV5-4,ASSLRGIAWGTDTQY